Following are 13 T cell receptor beta chains from one sample sequenced in a study of blood T cell repertoires in COVID-19. Produced via immunoSEQ multiplex PCR; TCRdb's table is partial and in-frame only. Of roughly 200,000 clones listed, 89% were seen once; the top ten hold less than 4.5%. Material: PBMCs or T cells enriched from blood (not recorded which). These receptors all stem from a woman in her 30s with acute COVID-19.

This clone came up a few times. This rearrangement joins TRBV4-1 to TRBJ1-2; D not resolved. The V end was cut by 0 bases, the J end by 7 bases, with 9 bases between. Germline V gene lookup returns CDR1 MGHRA and CDR2 YSYEKL. This CDR3 has 13 amino acids. CDR3: CASSQDLRSGYTF. In nucleotides, the CDR3 is TGCGCCAGCAGCCAAGATCTCAGATCTGGCTACACCTTC.

This chain connects TRBV13 to TRBJ1-6; maybe TRBD1 (6 bases). Germline CDR1 and CDR2: PRHDT and FYEKMQ (reference sequence). There are 15 residues in the CDR3. Between the trimmed V and J ends, which lost 1 base and 3 bases, there was a span of 7 bases. CDR3 sequence reads: CASSLEGGYNSPLHF. The CDR3 coding sequence is TGTGCCAGCAGCTTAGAAGGGGGCTATAATTCACCCCTCCACTTT.

The CDR3 loop is CASSLGSGDNQPQHF. As DNA, the CDR3 is TGTGCCAGCAGCTTAGGGTCAGGGGATAATCAGCCCCAGCATTTT. The chain employs TRBV7-8 and TRBJ1-5, with D maybe TRBD1 (6 bases). Germline V CDR1 and CDR2: SGHVS, FQNEAQ. The CDR3 consists of 15 residues. Trimming removed 1 base from V and 4 bases from J, with 11 bases in between. Variable domain in full (rest from reference TRBV7-8 and TRBJ1-5): GAGVSQSPRYKVAKRGQDVALRCDPISGHVSLFWYQQALGQGPEFLTYFQNEAQLDKSGLPSDRFFAERPEGSVSTLKIQRTQQEDSAVYLCASSLGSGDNQPQHFGDGTRLSIL.

The chain combines TRBV28 with TRBJ2-7; 9 positions match TRBD1. This CDR3 has 15 residues. The germline gives CDR1 MDHEN, CDR2 SYDVKM. J gave up 4 bases and V 6 bases, and 10 bases lay outside the gene matches. The CDR3 region is CASSPTGTGQYEQYF. The CDR3 nucleotides are TGTGCCAGCAGCCCGACCGGGACAGGGCAATACGAGCAGTACTTC.

This clone appeared a single time. This chain's CDR3 is CSVAVNTEAFF. CDR3 sequence (DNA): TGCAGCGTTGCGGTGAACACTGAAGCTTTCTTT. V and J are TRBV29-1 and TRBJ1-1; D ambiguous. This CDR3 is 11 amino acids long. V was pared by 4 bases and J by 0 bases, with 3 bases between. The V gene's germline CDR1 is SQVTM and CDR2 ANQGSEA.

CDR3 loop: CASSIGSPGTYEQYF. CDR3 nucleotide sequence: TGTGCCAGTAGTATAGGATCTCCGGGGACCTACGAGCAGTACTTC. This rearrangement joins TRBV19 to TRBJ2-7; the D gene is possibly TRBD2 (5 bases). V lost 1 base, J lost 2 bases, and 12 bases lay in between. CDR1 LNHDA and CDR2 SQIVND come from the germline V gene (reference sequence). This CDR3 has 15 residues.

This sequence joins TRBV6-5 and TRBJ1-1, with D perhaps matching TRBD1 (5 bases). The germline gives CDR1 MNHEY, CDR2 SVGAGI. The CDR3 has 13 amino acids. V lost 6 bases and J 3 bases, leaving 11 bases between the germline ends. This chain's CDR3 is CASSRVGDTEAFF. DNA of the CDR3: TGTGCCAGCAGCAGGGTAGGGGACACTGAAGCTTTCTTT.

The chain couples TRBV5-6 to TRBJ2-3, with D tentatively TRBD1 (5 bases). Trimming took 0 bases from V and 2 from J, leaving 13 bases between them. Germline V gene data show CDR1 as SGHDT and CDR2 as YYEEEE. CDR3 length equals 16 residues. Here the CDR3 DNA reads TGTGCCAGCAGCTTGGAGGAGACAGCCTACACAGATACGCAGTATTTT. This sequence encodes CASSLEETAYTDTQYF.

The CDR3 coding sequence is TGTGCCAGCAGCTTCCCCCTCCTAGAGACCCAGTACTTC. As protein: CASSFPLLETQYF. This chain connects TRBV7-8 to TRBJ2-5; unclear D gene. CDR3 length: 13 amino acids. Germline values: CDR1 SGHVS, CDR2 FQNEAQ. V lost 3 bases to trimming and J lost 4 bases, with 9 bases between them.

This chain joins TRBV9 and TRBJ1-4; 11 bases are a match to TRBD1. The CDR3 loop spans 15 amino acids. The V gene end was trimmed by 4 bases and the J gene end by 7 bases; junction bases not matched to a gene: 6. Looked up from germline, CDR1 is SGDLS and CDR2 is YYNGEE. CDR3 nucleotides: TGTGCCAGCAGCCTCCGGGGACAGGGGGGTGAAAAACTGTTTTTT. It yields the protein CASSLRGQGGEKLFF.

This clone has just one count. The V gene is TRBV4-1, the J gene TRBJ2-5; TRBD2 matches at 11 bases. CDR1 and CDR2 (germline): MGHRA, YSYEKL. V lost 4 bases to trimming and J lost 5 bases; unmatched junction nucleotides: 9. The CDR3 sequence is 16 residues long. The CDR3 reads CASSPTELAGDETQYF. In DNA, the CDR3 is TGCGCCAGCAGCCCCACCGAACTAGCGGGGGATGAGACCCAGTACTTC.

The chain recombines TRBV19 with TRBJ2-7; 9 bases match TRBD1. With 3 bases clipped from V and 7 bases from J, the junction kept 7 bases outside the gene matches. CDR1 is LNHDA and CDR2 is SQIVND in the germline V gene (reference sequence). The CDR3 totals 14 residues. The CDR3 region is CASSMLQGAEEQYF. Written as DNA, the CDR3 is TGTGCCAGTAGTATGCTACAGGGGGCTGAAGAGCAGTACTTC.

This clone showed up just once. The rearrangement links TRBV4-1 to TRBJ2-4; possible D gene TRBD2, 6 bases. This CDR3 is 17 amino acids long. Germline V lookup: CDR1 MGHRA, CDR2 YSYEKL. Trimming took 0 bases from V and 8 from J, leaving 20 bases between them. CDR3 in DNA: TGCGCCAGCAGCCAAGAGAGTCGGGCCGGTCCGGGGGACATTCAGTACTTC. Translation gives CASSQESRAGPGDIQYF.